These 14 T cell receptor beta chains were sequenced from one sample in a study of cytomegalovirus exposure and HLA in healthy donors. It was with 60 Vbeta and 13 Jbeta primers that the PCR ran. Only in-frame clones appear in the TCRdb table, and some are missing; sequencing was by immunoSEQ multiplex PCR. The data show 150,000 to 200,000 clones, roughly 73% seen once. Sample: PBMCs. The receptors were sampled from a woman between 40 and 50 years old in good health and CMV-seropositive.

CDR3: CASEGGLAGNNEQFF. The CDR3 DNA reads as TGTGCCAGCGAAGGGGGGCTAGCGGGAAACAATGAGCAGTTCTTC. The rearrangement joins TRBV28 to TRBJ2-1, with 9 bases fitting TRBD2. The CDR3 runs 15 residues. From germline, CDR1 is MDHEN and CDR2 SYDVKM. With V trimmed by 8 bases and J by 5 bases, 10 bases remained unmatched.

This chain uses TRBV7-6 with TRBJ1-3; a possible D gene is TRBD1 (6 bases). This CDR3 is 16 amino acids long. Germline assignment: CDR1 SGHVS and CDR2 FNYEAQ. The V end was cut by 5 bases, the J end by 0 bases, with 14 bases between. DNA of the CDR3: TGTGCCAGCAGCGGATTACAGGGAAACTCTGGAAACACCATATATTTT. Its translation: CASSGLQGNSGNTIYF.

This sequence joins TRBV21-1 and TRBJ2-2; no DNA check was done on the table's D call, TRBD2. TRBV21-1 is a known pseudogene. The CDR3 spans 15 residues. The CDR3 DNA reads as TGTGCCAGCAGCACGGGACTAGGGAACACCGGGGAGCTGTTTTTT. As protein: CASSTGLGNTGELFF.

This clone has only a few counts. The rearrangement joins TRBV4-3 to TRBJ2-2, with D possibly being TRBD1 (5 bases). With 5 bases removed from V and 3 bases from J, the gap between germline ends came to 13 bases. The germline gives CDR1 LGHNA, CDR2 YSLEER. There are 15 residues in the CDR3. In nucleotides, the CDR3 is TGCGCCAGCAGCTCGACAGACCGGTACACCGGGGAGCTGTTTTTT. Translation gives CASSSTDRYTGELFF.

On this clone: One end of the junction is discordant with germline, which a read error may explain. The rearrangement joins TRBV10-3 to TRBJ2-1; D not certain. Germline V lookup: CDR1 ENHRY, CDR2 SYGVKD. The CDR3 sequence is 11 residues long. The CDR3 is CAISESREQFF. The DNA of the CDR3 is TGTGCCATCAGCGAGTCGAGGGAGCAGTTCTTC.

V is TRBV5-1 and J is TRBJ1-4; D perhaps matches TRBD1 (5 bases). CDR3 length equals 14 residues. Trimming removed 5 bases from V and 4 bases from J, with 12 bases in between. The germline gives CDR1 SGHRS, CDR2 YFSETQ. The CDR3 protein is CASRTTEVNEKLFF. The CDR3 DNA is TGCGCCAGCAGAACGACAGAGGTTAATGAAAAACTGTTTTTT.

The CDR3 reads CASSQGLAGGSYEQYF. The CDR3 coding sequence is TGTGCCAGCAGCCAGGGACTAGCGGGAGGGAGCTACGAGCAGTACTTC. The chain has TRBV7-2 and TRBJ2-7; 16 nucleotides match TRBD2. The CDR3 is 16 amino acids. V shed 5 bases, J shed 3 bases, and the junction held 4 bases outside the gene matches. Germline V gene lookup returns CDR1 SGHTA and CDR2 FQGNSA.

For this clone: This CDR3 is also generated by other DNA sequences in the sample. The rearrangement uses TRBV18 and TRBJ2-5; no clear D gene. Between the trimmed V and J ends, which lost 5 bases and 2 bases, there was a span of 3 bases. CDR3 size: 11 residues. Germline lookup yields CDR1 KGHSH and CDR2 LQKENI. The CDR3 here is CASSSQETQYF. CDR3 nucleotides: TGTGCCAGCTCATCACAAGAGACCCAGTACTTC. Full variable domain (missing parts from reference TRBV18 and TRBJ2-5): NAGVMQNPRHLVRRRGQEARLRCSPMKGHSHVYWYRQLPEEGLKFMVYLQKENIIDESGMPKERFSAEFPKEGPSILRIQQVVRGDSAAYFCASSSQETQYFGPGTRLLVL.

This rearrangement joins TRBV19 to TRBJ1-1; D ambiguous. The CDR3 spans 13 residues. Trimming took 6 bases from V and 3 from J, leaving 11 bases between them. CDR1 is LNHDA, CDR2 SQIVND, per germline (reference sequence). CDR3: CASSRGPYTEAFF. CDR3 coding DNA: TGTGCCAGTAGCCGGGGTCCCTACACTGAAGCTTTCTTT.

The chain combines TRBV9 with TRBJ2-7; TRBD2 aligns across 7 bases. The CDR3 is 17 amino acids. V dropped 2 bases and J dropped 6; count of bases not matched to a gene: 17. Germline lookup yields CDR1 SGDLS and CDR2 YYNGEE. The CDR3 DNA sequence: TGTGCCAGCAGCGTCGGCGCTTATGGGGGAGGGATGGTCGAGCAGTACTTC. This gives the protein CASSVGAYGGGMVEQYF.

The CDR3 DNA is TGTGCCAGCAGCCAGGGACAGGAGTTCCAAGAGACCCAGTACTTC. Translation: CASSQGQEFQETQYF. The genes are TRBV28 and TRBJ2-5; TRBD1 matches 8 bases. This CDR3 has 15 residues. J was trimmed by 1 base and V by 6 bases; bases with no gene match: 7. CDR1 and CDR2 from the germline V gene are MDHEN and SYDVKM. The variable domain in full, with the rest retrieved from reference TRBV28 and TRBJ2-5, is DVKVTQSSRYLVKRTGEKVFLECVQDMDHENMFWYRQDPGLGLRLIYFSYDVKMKEKGDIPEGYSVSREKKERFSLILESASTNQTSMYLCASSQGQEFQETQYFGPGTRLLVL.

The V gene is TRBV7-9, the J gene TRBJ2-3; maybe TRBD2 (6 bases). This CDR3 comprises 15 residues. Trimming removed 2 bases from V and 1 base from J, with 10 bases in between. Germline CDR1 is SEHNR and CDR2 is FQNEAQ (reference sequence). The CDR3 spells CASSLTGSRTDTQYF. The CDR3 coding sequence is TGTGCCAGCAGCTTAACCGGGAGCCGCACAGATACGCAGTATTTT.

This clone was observed a handful of times. J is TRBJ2-7 and V is TRBV29-1; TRBD2 matches at 7 bases. CDR1 and CDR2 from the germline V gene are SQVTM and ANQGSEA. The CDR3 length is 11 residues. The ends lost 0 bases at V and 13 bases at J; junction bases unmatched: 6. CDR3 nucleotides: TGCAGCGTTGAAGATACGGGAGGAACATACTTC. The encoded protein is CSVEDTGGTYF.

The J gene is TRBJ1-1, the V gene TRBV29-1, with 8 bases lining up with TRBD1. After removal of 7 bases from V and 2 bases from J, the junction contained 3 bases not matched to a gene. CDR1 is SQVTM and CDR2 is ANQGSEA in the germline V gene. This CDR3 is built from 12 residues. CDR3 amino acids: CSAGQVNTEAFF. The CDR3 bases are TGCAGCGCGGGACAGGTAAACACTGAAGCTTTCTTT. The full variable domain, completed using reference TRBV29-1 and TRBJ1-1, is SAVISQKPSRDICQRGTSLTIQCQVDSQVTMMFWYRQQPGQSLTLIATANQGSEATYESGFVIDKFPISRPNLTFSTLTVSNMSPEDSSIYLCSAGQVNTEAFFGQGTRLTVV.